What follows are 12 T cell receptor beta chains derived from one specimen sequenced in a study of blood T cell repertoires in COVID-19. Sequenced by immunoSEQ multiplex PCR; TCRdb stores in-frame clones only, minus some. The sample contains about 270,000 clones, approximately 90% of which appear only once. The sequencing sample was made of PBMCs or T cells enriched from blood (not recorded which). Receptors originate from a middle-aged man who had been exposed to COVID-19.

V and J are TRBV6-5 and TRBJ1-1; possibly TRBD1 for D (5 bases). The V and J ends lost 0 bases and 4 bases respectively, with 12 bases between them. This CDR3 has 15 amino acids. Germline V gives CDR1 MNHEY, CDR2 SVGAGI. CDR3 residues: CASSYSGGFGTEAFF. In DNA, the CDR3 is TGTGCCAGCAGTTACTCCGGGGGATTCGGCACTGAAGCTTTCTTT.

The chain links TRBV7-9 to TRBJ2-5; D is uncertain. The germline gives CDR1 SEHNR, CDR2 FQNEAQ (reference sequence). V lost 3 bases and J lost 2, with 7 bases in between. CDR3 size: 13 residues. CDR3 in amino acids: CASSLNSQETQYF. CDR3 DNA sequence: TGTGCCAGCAGCTTGAACTCTCAAGAGACCCAGTACTTC.

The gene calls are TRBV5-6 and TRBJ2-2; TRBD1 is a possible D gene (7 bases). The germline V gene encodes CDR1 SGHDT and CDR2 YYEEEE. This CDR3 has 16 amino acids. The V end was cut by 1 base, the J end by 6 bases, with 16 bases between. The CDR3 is CASSLQGGDWAGELFF. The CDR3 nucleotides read TGTGCCAGCAGCTTGCAGGGGGGAGATTGGGCCGGGGAGCTGTTTTTT.

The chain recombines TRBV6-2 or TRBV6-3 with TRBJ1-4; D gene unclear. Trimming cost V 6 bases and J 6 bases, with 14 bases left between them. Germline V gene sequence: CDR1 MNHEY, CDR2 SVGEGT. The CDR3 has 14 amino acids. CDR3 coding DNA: TGTGCCAGCAGCATCCTAGGCCCCGATGAAAAACTGTTTTTT. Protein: CASSILGPDEKLFF.

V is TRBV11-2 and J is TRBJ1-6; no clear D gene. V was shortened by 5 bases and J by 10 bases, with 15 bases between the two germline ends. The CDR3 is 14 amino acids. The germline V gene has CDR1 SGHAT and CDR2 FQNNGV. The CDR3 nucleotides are TGTGCCAGCAGCCCGCAAGGAGGGAGGTCACCCCTCCACTTT. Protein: CASSPQGGRSPLHF.

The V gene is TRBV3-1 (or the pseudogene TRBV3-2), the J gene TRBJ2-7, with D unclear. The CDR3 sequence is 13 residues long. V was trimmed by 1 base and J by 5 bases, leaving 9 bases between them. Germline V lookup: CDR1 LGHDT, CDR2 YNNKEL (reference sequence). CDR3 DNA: TGTGCCAGCAGCCAAGCGGTAACGGACGAGCAGTACTTC. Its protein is CASSQAVTDEQYF.

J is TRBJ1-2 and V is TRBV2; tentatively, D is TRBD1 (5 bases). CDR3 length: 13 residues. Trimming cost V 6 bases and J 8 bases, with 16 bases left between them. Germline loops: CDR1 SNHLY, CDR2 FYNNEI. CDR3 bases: TGTGCCAGCAGGGAGGACGGGGGAAGGGGCTACACCTTC. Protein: CASREDGGRGYTF.

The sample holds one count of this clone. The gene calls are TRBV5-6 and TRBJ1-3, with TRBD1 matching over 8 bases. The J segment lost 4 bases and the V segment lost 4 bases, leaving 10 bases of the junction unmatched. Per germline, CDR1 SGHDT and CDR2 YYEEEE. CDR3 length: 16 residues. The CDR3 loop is CASSPLGQGEGNTIYF. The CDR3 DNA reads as TGTGCCAGCAGCCCCCTCGGACAGGGAGAAGGAAACACCATATATTTT.

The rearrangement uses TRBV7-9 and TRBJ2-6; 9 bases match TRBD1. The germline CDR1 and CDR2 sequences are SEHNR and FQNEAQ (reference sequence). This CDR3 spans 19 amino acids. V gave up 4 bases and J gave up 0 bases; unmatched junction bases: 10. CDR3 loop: CASSSQRTGQGSGANVLTF. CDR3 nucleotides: TGTGCCAGCAGCTCCCAACGAACGGGACAGGGCTCTGGGGCCAACGTCCTGACTTTC. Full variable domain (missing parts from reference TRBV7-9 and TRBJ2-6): DTGVSQNPRHKITKRGQNVTFRCDPISEHNRLYWYRQTLGQGPEFLTYFQNEAQLEKSRLLSDRFSAERPKGSFSTLEIQRTEQGDSAMYLCASSSQRTGQGSGANVLTFGAGSRLTVL.

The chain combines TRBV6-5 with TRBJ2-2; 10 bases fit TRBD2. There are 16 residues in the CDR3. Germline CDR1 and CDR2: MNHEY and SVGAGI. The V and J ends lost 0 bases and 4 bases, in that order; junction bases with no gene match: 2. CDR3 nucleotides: TGTGCCAGCAGTTACTCAGCTAGCGGGGGCACCGGGGAGCTGTTTTTT. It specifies CASSYSASGGTGELFF.

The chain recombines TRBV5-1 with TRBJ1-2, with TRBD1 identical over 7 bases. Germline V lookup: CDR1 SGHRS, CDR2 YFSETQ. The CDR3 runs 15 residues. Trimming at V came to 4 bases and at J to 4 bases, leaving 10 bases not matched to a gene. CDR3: CASSQTGIPSYGYTF. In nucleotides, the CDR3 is TGCGCCAGCAGCCAGACAGGGATCCCCTCCTATGGCTACACCTTC.

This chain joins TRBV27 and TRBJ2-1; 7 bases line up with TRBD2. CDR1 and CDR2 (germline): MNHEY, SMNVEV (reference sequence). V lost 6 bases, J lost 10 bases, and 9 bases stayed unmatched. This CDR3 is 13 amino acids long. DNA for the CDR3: TGTGCCAGCAGCCCTGGGGAGGGCGGCGAGCAGTTCTTC. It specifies CASSPGEGGEQFF.